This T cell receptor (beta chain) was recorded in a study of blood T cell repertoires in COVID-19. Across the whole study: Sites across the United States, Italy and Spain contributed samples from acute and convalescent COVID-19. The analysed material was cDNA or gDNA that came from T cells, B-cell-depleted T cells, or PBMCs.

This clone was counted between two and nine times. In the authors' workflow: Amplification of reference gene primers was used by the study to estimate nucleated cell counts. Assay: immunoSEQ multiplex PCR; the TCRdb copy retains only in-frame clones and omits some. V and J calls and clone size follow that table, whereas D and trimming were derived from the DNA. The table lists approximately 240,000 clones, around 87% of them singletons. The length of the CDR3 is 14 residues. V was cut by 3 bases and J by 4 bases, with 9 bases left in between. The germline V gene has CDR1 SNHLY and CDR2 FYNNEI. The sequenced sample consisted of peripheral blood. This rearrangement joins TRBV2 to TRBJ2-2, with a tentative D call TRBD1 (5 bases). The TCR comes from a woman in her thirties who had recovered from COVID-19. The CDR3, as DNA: TGTGCCAGCAGTGACAGGGTGGCCACCGGGGAGCTGTTTTTT. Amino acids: CASSDRVATGELFF. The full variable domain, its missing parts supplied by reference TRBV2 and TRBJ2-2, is EPEVTQTPSHQVTQMGQEVILRCVPISNHLYFYWYRQILGQKVEFLVSFYNNEISEKSEIFDDQFSVERPDGSNFTLKIRSTKLEDSAMYFCASSDRVATGELFFGEGSRLTVL.